Sequencing of this T cell receptor (beta chain) was carried out in a study of cytomegalovirus exposure and HLA in healthy donors (dated by TCRdb to about 2017). Looking at the study overall: According to a later analysis, the 120 or so validation repertoires were produced on the same platform as the roughly 720 repertoires of the first cohort. Along with the approximately 700-subject first cohort, a separate validation cohort of more than 90 different subjects was used. The study aimed to test whether cataloging public T cell receptors could reveal signatures of past pathogen exposure. To predict cytomegalovirus infection status, the study combined high-throughput TCR immunosequencing, statistical association of individual TCRs with disease status, and machine learning. Broader findings and caveats from the paper: In vitro tests confirmed that a few of the cytomegalovirus-associated TCR beta chains recognize cytomegalovirus antigens. Across donors, most TCR sequences were observed very rarely, whereas some public TCRs were present in many individuals. The classifier was reported to diagnose cytomegalovirus status with high specificity and sensitivity in both the original cohort and the validation cohort. The validation cohort had no HLA typing available for a later analysis, so co-occurrence within that cohort was assessed over all 130 or so repertoires. The authors suggested that the approach could potentially be extended to other disease states and immunological phenotypes. The study listed 150 to 200 TCR beta chains as associated with cytomegalovirus. Of the cluster scores, about 94% were above 0 in a later analysis, which found that TCRs clustered in the first cohort also tended to co-occur in the 120 validation repertoires.

The library was built by means of the immunoSEQ multiplex PCR assay. From the authors' description of their analysis: A statistical classification framework was built to diagnose cytomegalovirus status from the catalog of TCR beta chain sequences. The immuneACCESS repertoire file appears here via TCRdb, limited to in-frame rearrangements. These files lack a portion of the clones; in checked studies, under half of the deficit traces to unresolved V genes, and the cause of the others is not known. That table supplies the V and J calls and clone size; D and trimming were determined from the DNA. The sample data list approximately 57,000 clones, and 80% to 95% of these were observed just once. The top ten clones comprise 5.8% of the sample. Via the germline V gene, CDR1 is KGHSH and CDR2 LQKENI. From cysteine to phenylalanine, the CDR3 is 14 amino acids long. The retained sequence is limited to the CDR3, 42 bases, with the frame set at the first base. Trimming costs V 7 bases and J 0 bases, and their ends lie 10 bases apart.

For this clone: Its antigen is not yet known. Base qualities were left out, and no much larger clone turns up one base away.

Separate from the approximately 700-subject first cohort, the validation cohort of over 90 subjects was the group to which the donors belonged. The chain was built from TRBV18 and TRBJ2-4; the D gene assignment is ambiguous. Material for sequencing was PBMCs. This sequence originates from a woman aged 18-29 years in good health and CMV-seronegative. The base sequence is TGTGCCAGCTGTGCACGACTAGCCAAAAACATTCAGTACTTC. The translation is CASCARLAKNIQYF.